The 14 T cell receptor beta chains listed next were all sequenced from one sample in a study of T cells after yellow fever vaccination. TCRdb reprocessed the 5' RACE reads via MiXCR and lists one record per CDR3 protein. The sample shows some 560,000 distinct CDR3 sequences, roughly 21% of them seen only once. Sequencing used PBMCs, obtained 15 days after the yellow fever booster vaccination. These receptors all come from a man younger than 40 who received the YFV17D yellow fever vaccine.

This clonotype was counted a few times. This chain connects TRBV3-1 to TRBJ1-1; D may be TRBD1 (5 bases). CDR1 LGHDT and CDR2 YNNKEL come from the germline V gene (reference sequence). The CDR3 has 14 residues. V was pared by 2 bases and J by 3 bases, with 10 bases between. The CDR3 loop reads CASSQQVRDTEAFF. CDR3 nucleotide sequence: TGTGCCAGCAGCCAACAGGTCAGGGACACTGAAGCTTTCTTT.

V usage is TRBV29-1 and J usage is TRBJ2-4, with a possible D match to TRBD1 (6 bases). The germline V gene has CDR1 SQVTM and CDR2 ANQGSEA. This CDR3 has 13 residues. The germline V and J ends were trimmed by 4 bases and 4 bases, with 11 bases remaining between them. This chain's CDR3 is CSVVQGPKNIQYF. CDR3 sequence (DNA): TGCAGCGTTGTCCAGGGGCCAAAAAACATTCAGTACTTC.

The rearrangement uses TRBV7-2 and TRBJ2-7, with D maybe TRBD1 (6 bases). The V gene's germline CDR1 is SGHTA and CDR2 FQGNSA. This CDR3 region has 14 residues. Trimming removed 5 bases at V and 3 bases at J, with 14 bases between. CDR3 in DNA: TGTGCCAGCAGCATGAAAGGGGGATACTACGAGCAGTACTTC. Protein sequence: CASSMKGGYYEQYF.

The rearrangement uses TRBV20-1 and TRBJ1-4; D is unclear. Trimming removed 3 bases at V and 7 bases at J, with 15 bases between. The CDR3 is 14 residues long. The germline gives CDR1 DFQATT, CDR2 SNEGSKA (reference sequence). The CDR3 here is CSARPPPASEKLFF. In DNA form, the CDR3 reads TGCAGTGCTAGGCCCCCACCGGCGAGTGAAAAACTGTTTTTT.

The rearrangement uses TRBV3-1 and TRBJ2-5; tentatively, D is TRBD2 (5 bases). This CDR3 has 13 amino acids. Trimming left V 6 bases short and J 4 bases short, with 12 bases between. Germline V lookup: CDR1 LGHDT, CDR2 YNNKEL (reference sequence). The CDR3: CASRTISGETQYF. In nucleotides, the CDR3 is TGTGCCAGCAGGACTATATCGGGAGAGACCCAGTACTTC.

The chain links TRBV5-1 to TRBJ1-6; D remains ambiguous. CDR3 length: 15 residues. V was shortened by 0 bases and J by 10 bases, with 14 bases between the two germline ends. CDR1 and CDR2 (germline): SGHRS, YFSETQ. CDR3 bases: TGCGCCAGCAGCTTGGTGGTCATTGGGCAGTCACCCCTCCACTTT. Its protein is CASSLVVIGQSPLHF.

This clonotype came up a few times. This chain uses TRBV28 with TRBJ2-4, with 9 bases matching TRBD2. The CDR3 is 15 amino acids. The ends lost 2 bases at V and 5 bases at J; junction bases unmatched: 4. Looked up from germline, CDR1 is MDHEN and CDR2 is SYDVKM. DNA for the CDR3: TGTGCCAGCAGTTTAGCGGGAGGGCCTGAAAACATTCAGTACTTC. Protein sequence: CASSLAGGPENIQYF.

The chain employs TRBV20-1 and TRBJ2-3; D remains unclear. Trimming took off 1 base at V and 6 bases at J, with 11 bases between the two ends. Germline V CDR1 and CDR2: DFQATT, SNEGSKA (reference sequence). The CDR3 consists of 13 residues. This CDR3 reads CSARGGKRDTQYF. CDR3 DNA: TGCAGTGCTAGAGGGGGAAAGAGGGATACGCAGTATTTT.

This clonotype was seen only a few times. The V call is TRBV7-8, the J call TRBJ1-6; TRBD1 is a possible D gene (6 bases). There are 15 residues in the CDR3. Trimming took off 1 base at V and 7 bases at J, with 11 bases between the two ends. CDR1 and CDR2 from the germline V gene are SGHVS and FQNEAQ. The CDR3 DNA sequence: TGTGCCAGCAGCTTAGACGCCAGGGGAAATTCACCCCTCCACTTT. Its protein product is CASSLDARGNSPLHF.

The chain couples TRBV3-1 to TRBJ2-5; D remains ambiguous. The CDR3 contains 14 residues. V dropped 8 bases and J dropped 1 base, with 14 bases sitting between them. Looked up from germline, CDR1 is LGHDT and CDR2 is YNNKEL (reference sequence). In DNA form, the CDR3 reads TGTGCCAGCCGAATGTTGGCGAGCCAAGAGACCCAGTACTTC. Translation gives CASRMLASQETQYF.

This clonotype has only a few counts. The genes are TRBV5-1 and TRBJ2-1; D uncertain. V lost 4 bases, J lost 7 bases, and 15 bases lay in between. The CDR3 is made up of 14 amino acids. Per the germline V gene, CDR1 is SGHRS and CDR2 is YFSETQ. CDR3 region: CASSLRTGSNEQFF. The CDR3 coding sequence is TGCGCCAGCAGCCTTCGGACGGGTTCTAATGAGCAGTTCTTC. The full variable domain, with the rest looked up from reference TRBV5-1 and TRBJ2-1, is KAGVTQTPRYLIKTRGQQVTLSCSPISGHRSVSWYQQTPGQGLQFLFEYFSETQRNKGNFPGRFSGRQFSNSRSEMNVSTLELGDSALYLCASSLRTGSNEQFFGPGTRLTVL.

This clonotype has only a few counts. This chain uses TRBV28 with TRBJ1-5, with TRBD1 matching 9 bases. The germline V gene encodes CDR1 MDHEN and CDR2 SYDVKM. This CDR3 is 14 amino acids long. V shed 6 bases, J shed 10 bases, and the junction held 10 bases outside the gene matches. The CDR3 is CASRMTGGLQPQHF. DNA for the CDR3: TGTGCCAGCAGAATGACAGGGGGGTTGCAACCCCAGCATTTT.

The chain uses TRBV12-3 or TRBV12-4 and TRBJ2-1, with TRBD2 identical over 8 bases. The CDR3 runs to 17 residues. J was trimmed by 2 bases and V by 4 bases; bases with no gene match: 10. For the CDR3, the DNA is TGTGCCAGCAGTTCTTTCCTAGCGGGCTTAGCCTACAATGAGCAGTTCTTC. This encodes CASSSFLAGLAYNEQFF.

The genes are TRBV11-2 and TRBJ2-7, with D maybe TRBD2 (6 bases). Trimming shortened V by 5 bases and J by 5 bases, and 19 bases separated the two germline ends. Germline V CDR1 and CDR2: SGHAT, FQNNGV. The CDR3 has 15 residues. DNA of the CDR3: TGTGCCAGCAGCGTTGGACATAGGACGGGAGACGAGCAGTACTTC. It specifies CASSVGHRTGDEQYF.